Sequencing of this TCR beta chain was carried out in a study of blood T cell repertoires in COVID-19. Study details: The United States, Italy and Spain were the sources of the acute and convalescent COVID-19 samples.

This clone was detected only a few times. The authors' processing: Reference gene primer amplification in the assay estimated nucleated cell counts. Assay: immunoSEQ multiplex PCR; the TCRdb copy retains only in-frame clones and omits some. For V, J and clone size, that table is used; D and trimming come from the DNA. The sample has about 380,000 clones; over 75% are singletons. CDR1 SGHVS and CDR2 FNYEAQ come from the germline V gene. This CDR3 has 18 amino acids. Trimming stripped 2 bases from V and 0 bases from J, with 19 bases between. Two consecutive negative NP/OP PCR tests, clearance, or resolved symptoms defined Cohort 3 recovery.

The chain couples TRBV7-6 to TRBJ1-1, with TRBD1 as a possible D gene (5 bases). This clonotype was sampled from a woman aged 30 to 39 who had recovered from COVID-19. Specimen: PBMCs or T cells enriched from blood (not recorded which). DNA for the CDR3: TGTGCCAGCAGCTTAAGTCCCCCCGGGGGTGCCATGAACACTGAAGCTTTCTTT. It translates to CASSLSPPGGAMNTEAFF.